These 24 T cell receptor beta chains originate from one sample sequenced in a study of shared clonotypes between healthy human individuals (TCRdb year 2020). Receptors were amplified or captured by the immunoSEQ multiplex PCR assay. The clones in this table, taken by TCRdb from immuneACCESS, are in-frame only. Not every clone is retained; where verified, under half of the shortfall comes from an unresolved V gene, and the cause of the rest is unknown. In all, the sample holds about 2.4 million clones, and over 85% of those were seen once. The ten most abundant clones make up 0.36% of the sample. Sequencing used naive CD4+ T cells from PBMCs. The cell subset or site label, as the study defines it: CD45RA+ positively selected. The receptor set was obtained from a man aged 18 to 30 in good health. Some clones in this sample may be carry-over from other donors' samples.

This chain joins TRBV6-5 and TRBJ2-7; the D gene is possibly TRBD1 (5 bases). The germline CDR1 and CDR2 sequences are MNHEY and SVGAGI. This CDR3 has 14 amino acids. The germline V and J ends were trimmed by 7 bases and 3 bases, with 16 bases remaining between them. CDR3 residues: CASNSRGLRYEQYF. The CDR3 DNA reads TGTGCCAGCAATTCTAGGGGTTTGCGCTACGAGCAGTACTTC.

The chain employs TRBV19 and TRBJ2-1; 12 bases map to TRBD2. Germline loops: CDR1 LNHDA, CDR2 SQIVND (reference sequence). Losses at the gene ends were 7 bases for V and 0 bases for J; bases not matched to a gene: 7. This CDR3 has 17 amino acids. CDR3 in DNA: TGTGCCAGTACCTCTAGCGGGAGGGCTAGCTCCTACAATGAGCAGTTCTTC. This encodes CASTSSGRASSYNEQFF.

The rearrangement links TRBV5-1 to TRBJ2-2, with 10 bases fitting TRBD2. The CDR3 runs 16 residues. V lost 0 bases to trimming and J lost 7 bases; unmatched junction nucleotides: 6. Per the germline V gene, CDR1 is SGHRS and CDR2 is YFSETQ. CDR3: CASSLGLAGAVGELFF. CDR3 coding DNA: TGCGCCAGCAGCTTGGGTCTAGCGGGAGCCGTCGGGGAGCTGTTTTTT.

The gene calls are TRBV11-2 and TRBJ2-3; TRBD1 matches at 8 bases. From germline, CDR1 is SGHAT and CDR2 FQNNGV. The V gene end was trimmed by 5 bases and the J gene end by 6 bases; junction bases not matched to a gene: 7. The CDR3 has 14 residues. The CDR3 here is CASSPRTGSDTQYF. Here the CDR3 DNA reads TGTGCCAGCAGCCCACGGACAGGGTCGGATACGCAGTATTTT.

In DNA form, the CDR3 reads TGTGCCAGCAGCCGACAGGGTACGGGGGGCTACACCTTC. It translates to CASSRQGTGGYTF. V usage is TRBV6-5 and J usage is TRBJ1-2, with 7 nucleotides matching TRBD1. CDR3 length equals 13 residues. The germline CDR1 and CDR2 sequences are MNHEY and SVGAGI. V trimming: 6 bases; J trimming: 8 bases; junction bases outside the gene matches: 9.

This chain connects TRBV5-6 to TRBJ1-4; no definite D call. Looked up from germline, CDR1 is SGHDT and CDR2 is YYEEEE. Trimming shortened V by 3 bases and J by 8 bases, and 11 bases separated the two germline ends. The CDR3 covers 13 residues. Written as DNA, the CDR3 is TGTGCCAGCAGCTCCCTATTAGGGGAAAAACTGTTTTTT. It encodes CASSSLLGEKLFF.

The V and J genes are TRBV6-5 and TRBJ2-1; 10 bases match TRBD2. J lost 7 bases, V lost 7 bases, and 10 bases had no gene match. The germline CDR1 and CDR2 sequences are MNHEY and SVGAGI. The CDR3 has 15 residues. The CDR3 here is CASIGLAAPSNEQFF. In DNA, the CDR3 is TGTGCCAGCATAGGACTAGCGGCACCTTCTAATGAGCAGTTCTTC.

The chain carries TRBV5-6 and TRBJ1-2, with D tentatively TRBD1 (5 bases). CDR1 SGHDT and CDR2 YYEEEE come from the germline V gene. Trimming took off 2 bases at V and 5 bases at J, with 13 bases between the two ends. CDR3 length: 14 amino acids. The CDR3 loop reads CASSFAGPGYGYTF. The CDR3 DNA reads TGTGCCAGCAGCTTCGCAGGGCCGGGATATGGCTACACCTTC.

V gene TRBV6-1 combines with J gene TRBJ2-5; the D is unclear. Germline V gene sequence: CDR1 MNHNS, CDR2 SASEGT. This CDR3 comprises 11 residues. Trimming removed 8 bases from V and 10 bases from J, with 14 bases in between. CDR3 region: CASASAGNQYF. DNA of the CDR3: TGTGCCAGCGCAAGTGCCGGAAACCAGTACTTC.

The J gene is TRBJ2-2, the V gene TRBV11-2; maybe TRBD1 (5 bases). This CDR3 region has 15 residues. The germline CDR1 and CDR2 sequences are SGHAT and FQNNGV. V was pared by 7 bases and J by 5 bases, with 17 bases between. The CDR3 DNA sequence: TGTGCCAGCACCCACCTGAAGGGGTTTACCGGGGAGCTGTTTTTT. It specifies CASTHLKGFTGELFF.

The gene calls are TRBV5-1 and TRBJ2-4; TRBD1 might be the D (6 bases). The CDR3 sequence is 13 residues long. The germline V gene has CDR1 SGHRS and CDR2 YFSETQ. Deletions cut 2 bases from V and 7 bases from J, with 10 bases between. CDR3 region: CASSFGTGNIQYF. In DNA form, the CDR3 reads TGCGCCAGCAGCTTCGGCACAGGGAACATTCAGTACTTC.

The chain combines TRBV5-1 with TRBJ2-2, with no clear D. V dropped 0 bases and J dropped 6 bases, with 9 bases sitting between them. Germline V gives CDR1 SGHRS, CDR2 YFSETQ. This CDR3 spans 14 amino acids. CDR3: CASSLARTAGELFF. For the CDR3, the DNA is TGCGCCAGCAGCTTGGCCCGCACGGCCGGGGAGCTGTTTTTT.

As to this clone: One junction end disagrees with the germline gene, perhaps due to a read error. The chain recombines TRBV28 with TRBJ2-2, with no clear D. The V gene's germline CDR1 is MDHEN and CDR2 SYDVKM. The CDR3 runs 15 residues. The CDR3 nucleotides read TGTGCCAGCACTAGTCCCCAAACGAACAGCGGGGAGCTGTTTTTT. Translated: CASTSPQTNSGELFF.

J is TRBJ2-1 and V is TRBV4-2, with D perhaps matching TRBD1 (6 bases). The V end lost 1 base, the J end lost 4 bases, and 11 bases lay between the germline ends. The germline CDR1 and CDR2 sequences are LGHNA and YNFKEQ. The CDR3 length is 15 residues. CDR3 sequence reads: CASSQGTASYNEQFF. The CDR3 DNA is TGTGCCAGCAGCCAAGGGACAGCGAGTTACAATGAGCAGTTCTTC.

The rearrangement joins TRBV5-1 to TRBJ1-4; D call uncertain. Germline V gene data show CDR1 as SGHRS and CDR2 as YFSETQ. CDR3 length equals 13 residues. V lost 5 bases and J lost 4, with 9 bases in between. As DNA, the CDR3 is TGCGCCAGCAGTATTGGAGTTAATGAAAAACTGTTTTTT. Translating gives CASSIGVNEKLFF.

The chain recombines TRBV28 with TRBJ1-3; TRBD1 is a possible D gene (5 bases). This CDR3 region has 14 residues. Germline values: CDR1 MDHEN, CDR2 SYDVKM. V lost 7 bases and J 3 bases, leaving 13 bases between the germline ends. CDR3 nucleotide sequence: TGTGCCAGCAAGATATCAGGGAGTGGAAACACCATATATTTT. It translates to CASKISGSGNTIYF.

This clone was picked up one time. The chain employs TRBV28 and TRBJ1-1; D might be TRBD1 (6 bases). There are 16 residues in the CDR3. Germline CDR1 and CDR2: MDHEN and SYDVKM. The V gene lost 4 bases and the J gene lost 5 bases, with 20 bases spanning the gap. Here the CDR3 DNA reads TGTGCCAGCAGTTCACCCCCGGGGGGGAGGGGGACTGAAGCTTTCTTT. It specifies CASSSPPGGRGTEAFF.

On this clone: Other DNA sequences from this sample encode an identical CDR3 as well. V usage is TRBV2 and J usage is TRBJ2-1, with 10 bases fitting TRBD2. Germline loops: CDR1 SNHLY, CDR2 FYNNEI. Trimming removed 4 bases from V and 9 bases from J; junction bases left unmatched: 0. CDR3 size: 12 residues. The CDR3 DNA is TGTGCCAGCAGTGGACTAGCGGGTGAGCAGTTCTTC. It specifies CASSGLAGEQFF.

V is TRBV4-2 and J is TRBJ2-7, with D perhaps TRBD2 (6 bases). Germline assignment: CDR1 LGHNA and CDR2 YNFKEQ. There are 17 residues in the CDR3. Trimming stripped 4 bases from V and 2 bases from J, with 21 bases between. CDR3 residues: CASSRNWDLTATYEQYF. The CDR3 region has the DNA TGTGCCAGCAGCCGGAATTGGGACTTAACCGCGACCTACGAGCAGTACTTC.

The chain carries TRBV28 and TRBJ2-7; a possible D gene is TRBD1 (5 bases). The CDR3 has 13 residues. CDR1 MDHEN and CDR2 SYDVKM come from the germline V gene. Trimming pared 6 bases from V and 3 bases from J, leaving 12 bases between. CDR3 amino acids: CASRSGNLYEQYF. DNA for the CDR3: TGTGCCAGCAGGTCAGGGAATCTCTACGAGCAGTACTTC.

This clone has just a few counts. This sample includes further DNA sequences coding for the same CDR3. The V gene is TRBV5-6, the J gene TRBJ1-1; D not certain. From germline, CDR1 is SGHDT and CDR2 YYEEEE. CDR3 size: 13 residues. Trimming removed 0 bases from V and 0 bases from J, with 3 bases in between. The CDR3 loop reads CASSLGLNTEAFF. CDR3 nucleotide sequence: TGTGCCAGCAGCTTGGGGCTGAACACTGAAGCTTTCTTT.

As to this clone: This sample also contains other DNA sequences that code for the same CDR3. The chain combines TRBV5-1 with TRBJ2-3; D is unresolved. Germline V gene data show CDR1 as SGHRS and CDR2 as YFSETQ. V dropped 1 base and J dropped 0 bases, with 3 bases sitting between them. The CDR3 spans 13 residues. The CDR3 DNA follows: TGCGCCAGCAGCTTGACTAGCACAGATACGCAGTATTTT. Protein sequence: CASSLTSTDTQYF.

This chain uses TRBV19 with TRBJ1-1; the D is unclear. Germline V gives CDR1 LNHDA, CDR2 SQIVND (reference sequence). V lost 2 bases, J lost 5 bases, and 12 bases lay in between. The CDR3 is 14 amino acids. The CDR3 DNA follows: TGTGCCAGTAGTATACTCCAAGGGAGGACTGAAGCTTTCTTT. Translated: CASSILQGRTEAFF.

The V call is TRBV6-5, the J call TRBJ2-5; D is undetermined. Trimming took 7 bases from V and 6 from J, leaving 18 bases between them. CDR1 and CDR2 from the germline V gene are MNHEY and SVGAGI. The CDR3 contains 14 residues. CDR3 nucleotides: TGTGCCAGCACCAACGATGTGGGCAGGAAGACCCAGTACTTC. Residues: CASTNDVGRKTQYF.